This TCR beta chain appears in the sequencing data of a study of shared clonotypes between healthy human individuals. Sequenced by immunoSEQ multiplex PCR; TCRdb stores in-frame clones only, minus some. This sample has some 1,100,000 clones; around 82% occur once, and the top ten carry roughly 0.56%. This clone was found a few times. Donation came from healthy HIV-negative adults that had no recent acute infections or vaccinations. Looked up from germline, CDR1 is SQVTM and CDR2 is ANQGSEA. This CDR3 has 10 residues. V was shortened by 3 bases and J by 6 bases, with 5 bases between the two germline ends.

This TCR derives from a man younger than 35 in good health. Some clones in this sample may be carry-over from other donors' samples. The chain combines TRBV29-1 with TRBJ1-1; D call uncertain. The sample was memory CD4+ T cells from PBMCs. Described subset: CD45RA-negative fraction. The CDR3 region is CSVEGPEAFF. CDR3 in DNA: TGCAGCGTTGAGGGCCCTGAAGCTTTCTTT.